The 13 T cell receptor beta chains below come from one sample, sequenced in a study of PD-1 blockade in mismatch repair-deficient tumors. Clones were read by immunoSEQ multiplex PCR, and TCRdb kept only the in-frame ones, dropping some. This table has some 51,000 clones, over 70% appearing once. This specimen consisted of peripheral blood, obtained roughly 19 weeks after starting pembrolizumab. These receptors all stem from an adult with mismatch repair-deficient cancer.

V and J are TRBV30 and TRBJ2-4; D is unresolved. Germline V gives CDR1 GTSNPN, CDR2 SVGIG (reference sequence). The CDR3 loop spans 12 amino acids. V was pared by 5 bases and J by 7 bases, with 12 bases between. The CDR3 sequence is CAWGGPGNIQYF. The CDR3 DNA reads as TGTGCCTGGGGTGGCCCCGGGAACATTCAGTACTTC.

This chain connects TRBV6-5 to TRBJ2-3; no definite D call. Trimming removed 6 bases at V and 2 bases at J, with 6 bases between. Germline V gene sequence: CDR1 MNHEY, CDR2 SVGAGI. The CDR3 has 12 residues. The CDR3 nucleotides are TGTGCCAGCAGACCAAACACAGATACGCAGTATTTT. Protein sequence: CASRPNTDTQYF.

The rearrangement joins TRBV10-3 to TRBJ2-2, with unresolved D. CDR3 length equals 10 residues. The germline V gene has CDR1 ENHRY and CDR2 SYGVKD. V dropped 10 bases and J dropped 9 bases, with 9 bases sitting between them. This chain's CDR3 is CASFGRELFF. CDR3 DNA sequence: TGTGCCAGCTTTGGGCGGGAGCTGTTTTTT.

V is TRBV30 and J is TRBJ1-1; 7 positions match TRBD1. In germline, CDR1 is GTSNPN, CDR2 SVGIG (reference sequence). CDR3 size: 16 residues. The CDR3 DNA is TGTGTCCTCACGGGGACAGCCCGAACTTTGAACACTGAAGCTTTCTTT. Translating gives CVLTGTARTLNTEAFF. Drawing the rest from reference TRBV30 and TRBJ1-1, the complete variable domain is SQTIHQWPATLVQPVGSPLSLECTVEGTSNPNLYWYRQAAGRGLQLLFYSVGIGQISSEVPQNLSASRPQDRQFILSSKKLLLSDSGFYLCVLTGTARTLNTEAFFGQGTRLTVV.

This clone came up a few times. The chain has TRBV5-1 and TRBJ2-7, with 9 bases fitting TRBD1. Germline-derived CDR1 and CDR2 are SGHRS and YFSETQ. V lost 5 bases to trimming and J lost 3 bases; unmatched junction nucleotides: 6. The CDR3 totals 14 residues. The CDR3 spells CASSSGDRDYEQYF. In DNA form, the CDR3 reads TGCGCCAGCAGTTCGGGGGACAGGGACTACGAGCAGTACTTC.

The chain is built from TRBV4-1 and TRBJ2-1; 8 bases line up with TRBD2. The CDR3 spans 15 residues. V shed 4 bases and J 5 bases; nucleotides not matched to a gene: 7. CDR1 is MGHRA, CDR2 YSYEKL, per germline. CDR3 DNA: TGCGCCAGCAGCCCGGGAGCGGGAGCCCACAATGAGCAGTTCTTC. This encodes CASSPGAGAHNEQFF.

This sequence joins TRBV12-1 and TRBJ2-7; the table's TRBD2 call for D was not verified on the DNA. TRBV12-1 is assigned pseudogene status. CDR3 size: 14 residues. In DNA form, the CDR3 reads TGTGCCAGCAGTTTTCCGGGACTTTATTACGAGCAGTACTTC. Protein: CASSFPGLYYEQYF.

The V gene is TRBV2, the J gene TRBJ2-5, with 9 positions matching TRBD1. Germline CDR1 reads SNHLY; CDR2 reads FYNNEI. The length of the CDR3 is 12 residues. The V gene end was trimmed by 7 bases and the J gene end by 6 bases; junction bases not matched to a gene: 3. The CDR3 loop reads CASTGQGKTQYF. The CDR3 DNA reads TGTGCCAGCACCGGACAGGGGAAGACCCAGTACTTC.

The chain uses TRBV30 and TRBJ2-3, with 8 bases fitting TRBD1. The CDR3 length is 14 residues. The germline CDR1 and CDR2 sequences are GTSNPN and SVGIG (reference sequence). Trimming took 4 bases from V and 4 from J; bases not matched to a gene: 7. This chain's CDR3 is CAWNSGGLADTQYF. CDR3 DNA sequence: TGTGCCTGGAACTCAGGGGGCTTGGCAGATACGCAGTATTTT.

V usage is TRBV18 and J usage is TRBJ1-5; D not resolved. V gave up 3 bases and J gave up 3 bases, with 6 bases separating them. The germline CDR1 and CDR2 sequences are KGHSH and LQKENI. The CDR3 loop spans 13 amino acids. CDR3: CASSPGDNQPQHF. The DNA of the CDR3 is TGTGCCAGCTCACCTGGAGACAATCAGCCCCAGCATTTT.

V usage is TRBV6-6 and J usage is TRBJ1-2, with unresolved D. CDR3 length: 15 residues. Germline V lookup: CDR1 MNHNY, CDR2 SVGAGI (reference sequence). With 5 bases removed from V and 3 bases from J, the gap between germline ends came to 16 bases. The CDR3 region is CASSTSPLGHYGYTF. DNA of the CDR3: TGTGCCAGCAGTACCTCACCACTGGGCCACTATGGCTACACCTTC.

In this sample, this clone turned up once. The chain uses TRBV10-3 and TRBJ1-2, with 10 bases identical to TRBD1. Germline-derived CDR1 and CDR2 are ENHRY and SYGVKD. CDR3 length: 14 residues. V trimming: 3 bases; J trimming: 4 bases; junction bases outside the gene matches: 2. In nucleotides, the CDR3 is TGTGCCATCAGTGACGACAGGGGGCTCTATGGCTACACCTTC. Its protein is CAISDDRGLYGYTF.

This sequence joins TRBV6-6 and TRBJ2-7, with 8 bases matching TRBD1. Trimming cost V 4 bases and J 0 bases; bases outside gene matches: 5. Germline CDR1 reads MNHNY; CDR2 reads SVGAGI (reference sequence). CDR3 length: 15 residues. The CDR3 DNA reads TGTGCCAGCAGTTCCCGGGACAGGAGCTCCTACGAGCAGTACTTC. Amino acid sequence: CASSSRDRSSYEQYF.